The next 8 T cell receptor beta chains were all read from a single sample in a study of blood T cell repertoires in COVID-19 (dated by TCRdb to the early 2020s). Library generation was performed with the immunoSEQ multiplex PCR assay. The source is immuneACCESS, and TCRdb retained only in-frame sequences with V and J called. Part of the clones is not carried over; for the studies checked, unresolved V genes explain less than half of this, and the remainder is unexplained. Recorded for this sample are approximately 270,000 clones; nearly 90% of them occurred a single time. The top ten constitute around 3.3% of the sample. The sequenced material came from peripheral blood. Receptors were obtained from a man aged 18 to 30 with active or convalescent COVID-19.

The V and J genes are TRBV5-6 and TRBJ2-5, with TRBD2 as a possible D gene (6 bases). Germline CDR1 SGHDT, CDR2 YYEEEE. Trimming removed 4 bases at V and 6 bases at J, with 13 bases between. There are 13 residues in the CDR3. CDR3 nucleotides: TGTGCCAGCAGCCCCCGGGACTCACAGACCCAGTACTTC. It translates to CASSPRDSQTQYF.

The chain is built from TRBV28 and TRBJ2-3; 11 nucleotides match TRBD2. After removal of 7 bases from V and 3 bases from J, the junction contained 9 bases not matched to a gene. Germline V CDR1 and CDR2: MDHEN, SYDVKM. The CDR3 has 16 amino acids. CDR3 DNA: TGTGCCAGCACCCCGGGACTAGCGGACCTTACAGATACGCAGTATTTT. As protein: CASTPGLADLTDTQYF.

The J gene is TRBJ2-3, the V gene TRBV7-3; D is uncertain. The CDR3 length is 13 residues. From germline, CDR1 is SGHTA and CDR2 FQGTGA. The V end lost 1 base, the J end lost 10 bases, and 12 bases lay between the germline ends. The CDR3 coding sequence is TGTGCCAGCAGCTTAAACCCAGGCAAATCGCAGTATTTT. It is translated as CASSLNPGKSQYF.

This clone was detected only once. The rearrangement joins TRBV7-8 to TRBJ1-1, with D possibly being TRBD1 (5 bases). Trimming took 5 bases from V and 5 from J, leaving 15 bases between them. This CDR3 is 14 amino acids long. Germline CDR1 is SGHVS and CDR2 is FQNEAQ. CDR3 in DNA: TGTGCCAGCAGCCTCGACGGGGGAGGGACTGAAGCTTTCTTT. Its translation: CASSLDGGGTEAFF.

The chain has TRBV5-1 and TRBJ1-2, with 11 bases aligning to TRBD1. The CDR3 is made up of 17 amino acids. Germline V gene lookup returns CDR1 SGHRS and CDR2 YFSETQ. The J segment lost 3 bases and the V segment lost 0 bases, leaving 7 bases of the junction unmatched. The CDR3 bases are TGCGCCAGCAGCTTGGCAGGGACAGGGGGAAATCACTATGGCTACACCTTC. Protein sequence: CASSLAGTGGNHYGYTF.

The DNA for the CDR3 is TGTGCCAGCAGCCAAGAAACTCGGGAGACCCAGTACTTC. As protein: CASSQETRETQYF. V and J are TRBV4-2 and TRBJ2-5, with D unresolved. V dropped 0 bases and J dropped 5 bases, with 7 bases sitting between them. The germline V gene encodes CDR1 LGHNA and CDR2 YNFKEQ. This CDR3 spans 13 amino acids.

Here the CDR3 DNA reads TGTGCCAGCAGCACCGCCCGACAAACCTACAATGAGCAGTTCTTC. Amino acid sequence: CASSTARQTYNEQFF. The chain links TRBV5-6 to TRBJ2-1, with D hard to call. In germline, CDR1 is SGHDT, CDR2 YYEEEE. V gave up 4 bases and J gave up 2 bases, with 13 bases separating them. The CDR3 extends over 15 amino acids.

This chain's CDR3 is CASSDPTEEAFF. In nucleotides, the CDR3 is TGTGCCAGCAGTGACCCCACGGAGGAAGCTTTCTTT. The chain is built from TRBV2 and TRBJ1-1, with D hard to call. Germline CDR1 SNHLY, CDR2 FYNNEI. The CDR3 has 12 amino acids. Trimming stripped 3 bases from V and 8 bases from J, with 10 bases between.